These 25 T cell receptor beta chains were all obtained from the same sample, sequenced in a study of lymphopenia after photon versus proton radiotherapy. Libraries were prepared by immunoSEQ multiplex PCR; TCRdb keeps only in-frame clonotypes and omits some of them. The table has over 50,000 clones, 86% seen once. Sample: peripheral blood, taken from a patient treated with photon-based radiotherapy. The receptors originated from a man aged 40-55 years with gastric cancer.

The V and J genes are TRBV18 and TRBJ2-3; 8 bases agree with TRBD2. Germline V gene sequence: CDR1 KGHSH, CDR2 LQKENI. The CDR3 is 14 residues long. The V gene end was trimmed by 6 bases and the J gene end by 4 bases; junction bases not matched to a gene: 6. The chain's CDR3 is CASSRTSLPDTQYF. The CDR3 nucleotides read TGTGCCAGCTCTCGGACTAGCCTTCCAGATACGCAGTATTTT.

This clone was picked up one time. This chain joins TRBV7-9 and TRBJ2-1; D gene ambiguous. V was clipped by 5 bases and J by 2 bases, with 13 bases between them. This CDR3 comprises 15 residues. Germline CDR1 SEHNR, CDR2 FQNEAQ (reference sequence). CDR3 in amino acids: CASSAGGLPYNEQFF. CDR3 in DNA: TGTGCCAGCAGCGCCGGTGGGTTGCCCTACAATGAGCAGTTCTTC.

This chain joins TRBV7-2 and TRBJ2-5; TRBD2 matches at 16 bases. Trimming at V came to 5 bases and at J to 6 bases, leaving 9 bases not matched to a gene. Germline values: CDR1 SGHTA, CDR2 FQGNSA. The CDR3 length is 17 residues. This chain's CDR3 is CASSPGTSGGAGKTQYF. The CDR3 nucleotides read TGTGCCAGCAGCCCGGGGACTAGCGGGGGGGCCGGAAAGACCCAGTACTTC. Variable domain in full (rest from reference TRBV7-2 and TRBJ2-5): GAGVSQSPSNKVTEKGKDVELRCDPISGHTALYWYRQSLGQGLEFLIYFQGNSAPDKSGLPSDRFSAERTGGSVSTLTIQRTQQEDSAVYLCASSPGTSGGAGKTQYFGPGTRLLVL.

This chain links TRBV6-1 with TRBJ1-3, with D uncertain. Trimming stripped 1 base from V and 1 base from J, with 8 bases between. Germline CDR1 reads MNHNS; CDR2 reads SASEGT. The CDR3 extends over 15 amino acids. The CDR3 region has the DNA TGTGCCAGCAGTGAAGAGCGGTTTTCTGGAAACACCATATATTTT. It is translated as CASSEERFSGNTIYF.

Remarks on this clone: Other DNA sequences from this sample encode an identical CDR3 as well. This chain joins TRBV25-1 and TRBJ1-6; D is uncertain. CDR3 length: 16 residues. Trimming took off 4 bases at V and 0 bases at J, with 10 bases between the two ends. The germline CDR1 and CDR2 sequences are MGHDK and SYGVNS. The CDR3 DNA is TGTGCCAGCAGTGCTGACCGGAGCTCCTATAATTCACCCCTCCACTTT. This codes for CASSADRSSYNSPLHF.

The chain recombines TRBV6-5 with TRBJ1-2; the D is unclear. From germline, CDR1 is MNHEY and CDR2 SVGAGI. The CDR3 totals 15 residues. The germline V and J ends were trimmed by 8 bases and 6 bases, with 22 bases remaining between them. As DNA, the CDR3 is TGTGCCAGCCAACGAGATACAATAGTTGGGAATGGCTACACCTTC. Protein sequence: CASQRDTIVGNGYTF.

This clone was counted once. The CDR3 DNA is TGTGCCACCAGCAGAGATGTTCCGGGGCAAGAGACCCAGTACTTC. Protein: CATSRDVPGQETQYF. The rearrangement links TRBV15 to TRBJ2-5, with D perhaps matching TRBD2 (5 bases). Germline CDR1 and CDR2: LNHNV and YYDKDF (reference sequence). This CDR3 has 15 residues. The ends were cut back, 0 bases at V and 2 bases at J, with 10 bases in the middle.

The V call is TRBV2, the J call TRBJ1-2; D might be TRBD1 (5 bases). Trimming shortened V by 6 bases and J by 6 bases, and 14 bases separated the two germline ends. The CDR3 length is 13 residues. Germline V gene sequence: CDR1 SNHLY, CDR2 FYNNEI. The CDR3 DNA is TGTGCCAGCAGGTCGACAGAGGACCATGGCTACACCTTC. Its protein is CASRSTEDHGYTF. Full variable domain (rest looked up from reference TRBV2 and TRBJ1-2): EPEVTQTPSHQVTQMGQEVILRCVPISNHLYFYWYRQILGQKVEFLVSFYNNEISEKSEIFDDQFSVERPDGSNFTLKIRSTKLEDSAMYFCASRSTEDHGYTFGSGTRLTVV.

This clone has just one count. J is TRBJ2-5 and V is TRBV7-2; tentatively, D is TRBD1 (6 bases). The germline V gene has CDR1 SGHTA and CDR2 FQGNSA. Trimming left V 9 bases short and J 4 bases short, with 21 bases between. The length of the CDR3 is 15 residues. The CDR3 coding sequence is TGTGCCAGTTCCGGGACATCCCCGGGTGGAGAGACCCAGTACTTC. Protein product: CASSGTSPGGETQYF. The variable domain in full, with the rest retrieved from reference TRBV7-2 and TRBJ2-5, is GAGVSQSPSNKVTEKGKDVELRCDPISGHTALYWYRQSLGQGLEFLIYFQGNSAPDKSGLPSDRFSAERTGGSVSTLTIQRTQQEDSAVYLCASSGTSPGGETQYFGPGTRLLVL.

The chain is built from TRBV7-2 and TRBJ2-5; no definite D call. Germline loops: CDR1 SGHTA, CDR2 FQGNSA. The CDR3 contains 12 residues. The V and J ends lost 3 bases and 4 bases respectively, with 6 bases between them. CDR3 DNA sequence: TGTGCCAGCAGCTTCAAGCGAGAGACCCAGTACTTC. This codes for CASSFKRETQYF.

This chain uses TRBV10-3 with TRBJ1-1; D ambiguous. From germline, CDR1 is ENHRY and CDR2 SYGVKD. The CDR3 totals 14 residues. V was clipped by 2 bases and J by 1 base, with 8 bases between them. The CDR3 region is CAISERRGNTEAFF. The CDR3 bases are TGTGCCATCAGTGAGCGACGGGGGAACACTGAAGCTTTCTTT.

This clone turned up a few times. The genes are TRBV5-4 and TRBJ2-5; the match to TRBD2 covers 9 bases. Per the germline V gene, CDR1 is SGHNT and CDR2 is YYREEE (reference sequence). This CDR3 comprises 15 residues. With V trimmed by 6 bases and J by 5 bases, 11 bases remained unmatched. The chain's CDR3 is CASTRNGGGAETQYF. The CDR3 DNA is TGTGCCAGCACTCGAAACGGCGGGGGGGCGGAGACCCAGTACTTC. Full variable domain (rest looked up from reference TRBV5-4 and TRBJ2-5): ETGVTQSPTHLIKTRGQQVTLRCSSQSGHNTVSWYQQALGQGPQFIFQYYREEENGRGNFPPRFSGLQFPNYSSELNVNALELDDSALYLCASTRNGGGAETQYFGPGTRLLVL.

This rearrangement joins TRBV4-3 to TRBJ1-2, with D possibly matching TRBD1 (5 bases). The CDR3 runs 15 residues. Germline V lookup: CDR1 LGHNA, CDR2 YSLEER. Trimming took off 0 bases at V and 8 bases at J, with 16 bases between the two ends. The CDR3 coding sequence is TGCGCCAGCAGCCAAGATGGCCGGGACCGCGGGGGCTACACCTTC. Protein: CASSQDGRDRGGYTF.

The rearrangement joins TRBV11-2 to TRBJ2-1; a weak D match, TRBD2 (6 bases). Trimming left V 1 base short and J 7 bases short, with 14 bases between. In germline, CDR1 is SGHAT, CDR2 FQNNGV. The CDR3 extends over 15 amino acids. The chain's CDR3 is CASSLAGGLTNEQFF. The CDR3 DNA follows: TGTGCCAGCAGCTTAGCCGGGGGACTTACAAATGAGCAGTTCTTC.

The V and J genes are TRBV7-6 and TRBJ2-1; maybe TRBD2 (6 bases). V was trimmed by 2 bases and J by 8 bases, leaving 22 bases between them. This CDR3 has 17 amino acids. Germline CDR1 reads SGHVS; CDR2 reads FNYEAQ. Here the CDR3 reads CASSLTMPLLASYEQFF. The CDR3 DNA reads TGTGCCAGCAGCTTAACGATGCCCCTACTAGCCTCCTATGAGCAGTTCTTC.

The genes are TRBV7-2 and TRBJ2-5; the D gene is possibly TRBD1 (7 bases). V gave up 5 bases and J gave up 12 bases, with 19 bases separating them. CDR3 size: 13 residues. Germline V gene data show CDR1 as SGHTA and CDR2 as FQGNSA. In nucleotides, the CDR3 is TGTGCCAGCAGCCCCGAGGGCGACAGGGAGGAGTACTTC. Translation gives CASSPEGDREEYF.

The rearrangement links TRBV6-1 to TRBJ1-2; possible D gene TRBD1, 6 bases. CDR3 length equals 14 residues. From germline, CDR1 is MNHNS and CDR2 SASEGT. V was trimmed by 4 bases and J by 6 bases, leaving 15 bases between them. CDR3 in DNA: TGTGCCAGCAGTGGGGGGGCAGGCAGGGATGGCTACACCTTC. This encodes CASSGGAGRDGYTF.

This chain links TRBV15 with TRBJ2-5, with 9 bases matching TRBD1. With 5 bases clipped from V and 5 bases from J, the junction kept 9 bases outside the gene matches. Germline CDR1 is LNHNV and CDR2 is YYDKDF (reference sequence). The CDR3 covers 15 residues. In DNA, the CDR3 is TGTGCCACCAGCGCTCGGGACAGGGCGAGCGAGACCCAGTACTTC. Residues: CATSARDRASETQYF.

This rearrangement joins TRBV9 to TRBJ2-2, with D possibly TRBD2 on 5 matching bases. The CDR3 consists of 15 residues. Trimming took off 4 bases at V and 0 bases at J, with 10 bases between the two ends. Germline V gene data show CDR1 as SGDLS and CDR2 as YYNGEE. The CDR3 sequence is CASSPPGTNTGELFF. In DNA, the CDR3 is TGTGCCAGCAGCCCCCCGGGGACGAACACCGGGGAGCTGTTTTTT.

The J gene is TRBJ2-1, the V gene TRBV19, with TRBD1 matching over 7 bases. Germline values: CDR1 LNHDA, CDR2 SQIVND (reference sequence). The CDR3 has 12 residues. The V and J ends lost 9 bases and 9 bases, in that order; junction bases with no gene match: 8. The CDR3 is CASNRGGSEQFF. CDR3 in DNA: TGTGCCAGCAACAGGGGTGGTTCTGAGCAGTTCTTC.

The chain uses TRBV7-3 and TRBJ2-2; D is unresolved. Trimming stripped 5 bases from V and 5 bases from J, with 6 bases between. The CDR3 loop spans 12 amino acids. Germline lookup yields CDR1 SGHTA and CDR2 FQGTGA. The CDR3 bases are TGTGCCAGCAGCCCCGTGACCGGGGAGCTGTTTTTT. As protein: CASSPVTGELFF.

This chain connects TRBV9 to TRBJ2-5; 8 bases match TRBD1. This CDR3 comprises 15 residues. Trimming cost V 0 bases and J 5 bases; bases outside gene matches: 6. The V gene's germline CDR1 is SGDLS and CDR2 YYNGEE. The DNA for the CDR3 is TGTGCCAGCAGCGTAGCACAGGGGGTGGGGGAGACCCAGTACTTC. As protein: CASSVAQGVGETQYF.

The V gene is TRBV7-2, the J gene TRBJ1-5, with 9 bases matching TRBD1. The CDR3 runs 15 residues. Germline-derived CDR1 and CDR2 are SGHTA and FQGNSA. With V trimmed by 3 bases and J by 7 bases, 7 bases remained unmatched. The CDR3 DNA is TGTGCCAGCAGCTTGACAGGGGGGGGTGGACAGCCCCAGCATTTT. It is translated as CASSLTGGGGQPQHF.

The V gene is TRBV11-3, the J gene TRBJ2-7; 7 bases map to TRBD1. The CDR3 is 14 residues long. J lost 3 bases, V lost 4 bases, and 6 bases had no gene match. The germline CDR1 and CDR2 sequences are SGHNT and YENEEA. The CDR3 is CASSSRDSDYEQYF. The CDR3 DNA reads TGTGCCAGCAGCTCCCGGGACAGCGACTACGAGCAGTACTTC.

The CDR3 DNA reads TGTGCCAGCAGTTGGGCAGGGGGCACAGATACGCAGTATTTT. This gives the protein CASSWAGGTDTQYF. The rearrangement uses TRBV27 and TRBJ2-3; possibly TRBD1 for D (6 bases). The CDR3 contains 14 residues. Trimming stripped 4 bases from V and 1 base from J, with 9 bases between. Germline V gives CDR1 MNHEY, CDR2 SMNVEV (reference sequence).